Included here is one T cell receptor (beta chain) sequence, with context. The antigen remains unidentified. The data were taken from a study of OX40 agonist ivuxolimab in advanced cancers. Study details: Those enrolled were 70% to 85% male, with a mean age of 60 years and ages from roughly 20 to 85. Past anti-PD-1, anti-PD-L1 or anti-CTLA-4 therapy was accepted, and 40% had received some. Partial responses were achieved by three patients, one with hepatocellular carcinoma and two with cutaneous melanoma.

The CDR3 contains 19 residues. CDR1 and CDR2 (germline): SEHNR, FQNEAQ (reference sequence). The V and J ends lost 3 bases and 5 bases, in that order; junction bases with no gene match: 20. General study results and limits: The expanded peripheral T cells' antigen specificity was not determined.

Repertoires were generated with immunoSEQ multiplex PCR, while TCRdb's copy carries only in-frame clones and drops some. The sample has approximately 31,000 clones, more than 70% seen once. Sequencing used CD4+ or CD8+ T cells sorted from blood, obtained in a trial of the OX40 agonist ivuxolimab. The chain recombines TRBV7-9 with TRBJ2-5, with TRBD2 matching over 8 bases. The clonotype was recovered from an adult with an advanced solid tumor such as melanoma, head and neck, liver or kidney cancer. The CDR3 nucleotides read TGTGCCAGCAGCTTCAGAGGAGGGTTAGCGGGGATCGTCCGGGAGACCCAGTACTTC. It encodes CASSFRGGLAGIVRETQYF.